This entry lists 23 T cell receptor beta chains sequenced from one sample in a study of blood T cell repertoires in COVID-19. Only in-frame clones appear in the TCRdb table, and some are missing; sequencing was by immunoSEQ multiplex PCR. The sample holds about 360,000 clones, more than 75% seen once. The sequencing input was peripheral blood. The receptor source for this set is a human donor in a cohort sampled during active COVID-19.

The V gene is TRBV5-4, the J gene TRBJ2-3, with 7 bases that match TRBD2. V lost 3 bases and J lost 1; bases outside the gene matches: 11. CDR1 and CDR2 from the germline V gene are SGHNT and YYREEE (reference sequence). The length of the CDR3 is 17 residues. CDR3 sequence reads: CASSSHRGGRGTDTQYF. DNA of the CDR3: TGTGCCAGCAGCTCCCACCGTGGCGGGAGAGGCACAGATACGCAGTATTTT.

This clone was found once. V usage is TRBV3-1 (or the pseudogene TRBV3-2) and J usage is TRBJ1-6, with D maybe TRBD1 (6 bases). The germline CDR1 and CDR2 sequences are LGHDT and YNNKEL (reference sequence). Trimming pared 0 bases from V and 4 bases from J, leaving 7 bases between. The CDR3 loop spans 15 amino acids. CDR3 coding DNA: TGTGCCAGCAGCCAAGAAACAGGGTATAATTCACCCCTCCACTTT. Translation gives CASSQETGYNSPLHF.

Turning to this clone: Other DNA sequences in this specimen translate into the identical CDR3. This sequence joins TRBV2 and TRBJ1-2, with TRBD1 matching 7 bases. Germline CDR1 SNHLY, CDR2 FYNNEI. The CDR3 loop spans 14 amino acids. V shed 6 bases, J shed 2 bases, and the junction held 6 bases outside the gene matches. The CDR3 is CASRGDSSNYGYTF. The CDR3, as DNA: TGTGCCAGCAGGGGGGACAGCTCAAACTATGGCTACACCTTC.

Here the CDR3 reads CASSPLAGGGTDEQFF. The CDR3 DNA is TGTGCCAGCTCACCACTAGCGGGGGGAGGTACGGATGAGCAGTTCTTC. The genes are TRBV18 and TRBJ2-1, with TRBD2 matching 10 bases. The V and J ends lost 1 base and 8 bases, in that order; junction bases with no gene match: 8. The length of the CDR3 is 16 residues. Germline CDR1 KGHSH, CDR2 LQKENI.

The chain carries TRBV14 and TRBJ1-6; D gene unclear. The CDR3 length is 14 residues. Trimming took off 3 bases at V and 8 bases at J, with 11 bases between the two ends. CDR1 and CDR2 (germline): SGHDN, FVKESK. The CDR3 protein is CASSQRGFDSPLHF. The CDR3 DNA is TGTGCCAGCAGCCAGCGGGGTTTCGATTCACCCCTCCACTTT. Complete variable domain (other parts from reference TRBV14 and TRBJ1-6): EAGVTQFPSHSVIEKGQTVTLRCDPISGHDNLYWYRRVMGKEIKFLLHFVKESKQDESGMPNNRFLAERTGGTYSTLKVQPAELEDSGVYFCASSQRGFDSPLHFGNGTRLTVT.

CDR3 loop: CASSPRGLSHNEQFF. The CDR3 nucleotides are TGCGCCAGCAGTCCAAGAGGTCTCTCTCACAATGAGCAGTTCTTC. This chain connects TRBV4-1 to TRBJ2-1; D not resolved. Germline CDR1 is MGHRA and CDR2 is YSYEKL. CDR3 length equals 15 residues. Trimming stripped 6 bases from V and 5 bases from J, with 17 bases between.

The chain joins TRBV30 to TRBJ1-4; D unclear. The CDR3 sequence is 15 residues long. Germline loops: CDR1 GTSNPN, CDR2 SVGIG (reference sequence). The germline V and J ends were trimmed by 5 bases and 5 bases, with 18 bases remaining between them. Here the CDR3 reads CAWGTGVAMNEKLFF. The CDR3 nucleotides read TGTGCCTGGGGAACCGGGGTGGCGATGAATGAAAAACTGTTTTTT.

The J gene is TRBJ2-1, the V gene TRBV30, with 7 bases fitting TRBD2. The CDR3 is 16 residues long. Germline CDR1 and CDR2: GTSNPN and SVGIG (reference sequence). V lost 8 bases and J lost 0; bases outside the gene matches: 13. In nucleotides, the CDR3 is TGTGCCCGACCCTCTCCAGCGGGGTTCTCCTACAATGAGCAGTTCTTC. As protein: CARPSPAGFSYNEQFF.

V and J are TRBV19 and TRBJ2-1, with D tentatively TRBD2 (6 bases). The CDR3 loop spans 17 amino acids. The germline V gene has CDR1 LNHDA and CDR2 SQIVND (reference sequence). The V and J ends lost 5 bases and 2 bases respectively, with 19 bases between them. This CDR3 reads CASSPWWSSATYNEQFF. CDR3 DNA sequence: TGTGCCAGTAGTCCCTGGTGGTCTAGCGCAACCTACAATGAGCAGTTCTTC.

The chain couples TRBV9 to TRBJ1-1, with D perhaps matching TRBD1 (5 bases). The V end lost 3 bases, the J end lost 1 base, and 7 bases lay between the germline ends. The CDR3 spans 13 residues. CDR1 and CDR2 from the germline V gene are SGDLS and YYNGEE. Written as DNA, the CDR3 is TGTGCCAGCAGCGCGACAGCGAACACTGAAGCTTTCTTT. Protein product: CASSATANTEAFF.

This clone has just a few counts. DNA for the CDR3: TGTGCCAGCAGCCCCAAGCGCAGGGTCACTGAAGCTTTCTTT. This translates into CASSPKRRVTEAFF. The chain recombines TRBV16 with TRBJ1-1; the D gene is possibly TRBD1 (5 bases). In germline, CDR1 is KGHSY, CDR2 FQNENV. The CDR3 runs 14 residues. Trimming took off 4 bases at V and 4 bases at J, with 13 bases between the two ends.

The chain uses TRBV5-1 and TRBJ2-1, with 7 bases that match TRBD2. The CDR3 is 15 amino acids. Per the germline V gene, CDR1 is SGHRS and CDR2 is YFSETQ. The V segment lost 0 bases and the J segment 6 bases; nucleotides outside the gene matches: 6. CDR3: CASSLGHGGSNEQFF. The CDR3 bases are TGCGCCAGCAGCTTGGGTCACGGGGGGAGCAATGAGCAGTTCTTC.

This sequence joins TRBV5-5 and TRBJ2-7; 12 bases line up with TRBD2. CDR3 length: 14 amino acids. Per germline, CDR1 SGHKS and CDR2 YYEKEE (reference sequence). V shed 4 bases, J shed 6 bases, and the junction held 5 bases outside the gene matches. CDR3: CASSTPLAGGEQYF. The CDR3 bases are TGTGCCAGCAGCACGCCACTAGCGGGGGGCGAGCAGTACTTC.

The V call is TRBV28, the J call TRBJ2-4; 7 bases line up with TRBD1. CDR3 length: 16 residues. The germline V gene encodes CDR1 MDHEN and CDR2 SYDVKM. The junction had 7 bases not matched to a gene; V was cut back by 5 bases and J by 0 bases. The CDR3 reads CASSITGELAKNIQYF. DNA for the CDR3: TGTGCCAGCAGTATCACAGGGGAACTAGCCAAAAACATTCAGTACTTC.

This CDR3 reads CAWSERDSGELFF. CDR3 coding DNA: TGTGCCTGGAGTGAGAGGGACAGCGGGGAGCTGTTTTTT. The chain employs TRBV30 and TRBJ2-2; 7 bases match TRBD1. The germline gives CDR1 GTSNPN, CDR2 SVGIG (reference sequence). V dropped 1 base and J dropped 7; count of bases not matched to a gene: 3. CDR3 size: 13 residues.

The chain recombines TRBV13 with TRBJ2-1; 8 bases are a match to TRBD2. Germline CDR1 PRHDT, CDR2 FYEKMQ (reference sequence). The CDR3 extends over 19 amino acids. With V trimmed by 4 bases and J by 0 bases, 14 bases remained unmatched. The CDR3, as DNA: TGTGCCAGCAGCTCATACCCCCCAGGACTAGCCGTCTCCTACAATGAGCAGTTCTTC. Translation: CASSSYPPGLAVSYNEQFF.

The rearrangement uses TRBV5-1 and TRBJ2-1; D is perhaps TRBD2 (6 bases). Germline-derived CDR1 and CDR2 are SGHRS and YFSETQ. Trimming removed 3 bases from V and 7 bases from J, with 17 bases in between. The length of the CDR3 is 15 residues. The CDR3 DNA is TGCGCCAGCAGCTGGGGGGACTCCCCGGGGAATGAGCAGTTCTTC. Amino acids: CASSWGDSPGNEQFF.

The CDR3 bases are TGTGCCAGCAGCCCCCGGGGGGCTCGGGAACGTACCGGGGAGCTGTTTTTT. Its translation is CASSPRGARERTGELFF. V gene TRBV7-9 combines with J gene TRBJ2-2; D may be TRBD2 (7 bases). V lost 5 bases and J lost 5, with 21 bases in between. CDR3 length equals 17 residues. CDR1 and CDR2 (germline): SEHNR, FQNEAQ (reference sequence).

The chain couples TRBV7-9 to TRBJ2-3; perhaps TRBD2 as D (6 bases). V was shortened by 1 base and J by 4 bases, with 6 bases between the two germline ends. The CDR3 runs 13 residues. CDR1 and CDR2 (germline): SEHNR, FQNEAQ (reference sequence). The CDR3 bases are TGTGCCAGCAGCTTAGGGGGGGCAGATACGCAGTATTTT. It is translated as CASSLGGADTQYF. Variable domain in full (rest from reference TRBV7-9 and TRBJ2-3): DTGVSQNPRHKITKRGQNVTFRCDPISEHNRLYWYRQTLGQGPEFLTYFQNEAQLEKSRLLSDRFSAERPKGSFSTLEIQRTEQGDSAMYLCASSLGGADTQYFGPGTRLTVL.

Only one count was recorded for this clone. The CDR3, as DNA: TGTGCCAGCAGCCAACGGGGAGCGGGAGACAATGAGCAGTTCTTC. This encodes CASSQRGAGDNEQFF. V and J are TRBV3-1 (or the pseudogene TRBV3-2) and TRBJ2-1; the match to TRBD2 covers 8 bases. The CDR3 is 15 amino acids. Trimming at V came to 2 bases and at J to 5 bases, leaving 5 bases not matched to a gene. Germline lookup yields CDR1 LGHDT and CDR2 YNNKEL (reference sequence).

The chain links TRBV4-2 to TRBJ2-2, with TRBD1 as a possible D gene (6 bases). The CDR3 is 17 amino acids. Trimming removed 5 bases at V and 6 bases at J, with 22 bases between. The germline gives CDR1 LGHNA, CDR2 YNFKEQ. Here the CDR3 reads CASSVLLGDRPSGELFF. CDR3 bases: TGTGCCAGCAGCGTCCTCCTCGGAGACAGGCCTTCCGGGGAGCTGTTTTTT.

V and J are TRBV28 and TRBJ2-7, with D perhaps TRBD1 (6 bases). V was shortened by 5 bases and J by 0 bases, with 14 bases between the two germline ends. CDR3 length: 15 amino acids. Germline V CDR1 and CDR2: MDHEN, SYDVKM. This CDR3 is CASSTPGHHSYEQYF. The CDR3 DNA follows: TGTGCCAGCAGTACCCCGGGACATCACTCCTACGAGCAGTACTTC.

In its sample, this clone was seen once. The rearrangement uses TRBV9 and TRBJ2-5; 7 bases are shared with TRBD2. Germline loops: CDR1 SGDLS, CDR2 YYNGEE. The CDR3 has 12 amino acids. V trimming: 3 bases; J trimming: 9 bases; junction bases outside the gene matches: 5. For the CDR3, the DNA is TGTGCCAGCAGCGACCCAGGGAGGGCCCAGTACTTC. It specifies CASSDPGRAQYF.